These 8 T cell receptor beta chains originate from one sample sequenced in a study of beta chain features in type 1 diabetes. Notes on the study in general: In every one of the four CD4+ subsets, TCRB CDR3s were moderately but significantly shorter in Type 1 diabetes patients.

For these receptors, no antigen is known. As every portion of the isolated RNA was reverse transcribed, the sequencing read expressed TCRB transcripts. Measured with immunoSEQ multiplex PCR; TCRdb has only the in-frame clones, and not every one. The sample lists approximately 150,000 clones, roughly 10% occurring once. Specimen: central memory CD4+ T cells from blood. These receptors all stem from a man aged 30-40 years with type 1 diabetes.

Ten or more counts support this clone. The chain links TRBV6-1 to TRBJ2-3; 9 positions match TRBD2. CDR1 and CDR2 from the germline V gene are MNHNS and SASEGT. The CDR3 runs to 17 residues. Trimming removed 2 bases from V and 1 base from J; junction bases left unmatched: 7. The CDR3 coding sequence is TGTGCCAGCAGTGAAAGCAGCGGGGGGTTCGGCACAGATACGCAGTATTTT. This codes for CASSESSGGFGTDTQYF.

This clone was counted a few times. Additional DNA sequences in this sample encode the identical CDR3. The CDR3 DNA reads TGTGCCAGCTCACCACCAGGACAGGGCTCCTACGAGCAGTACTTC. This gives the protein CASSPPGQGSYEQYF. The chain has TRBV18 and TRBJ2-7; 8 nucleotides agree with TRBD1. The CDR3 extends over 15 amino acids. Germline values: CDR1 KGHSH, CDR2 LQKENI. With V trimmed by 0 bases and J by 0 bases, 1 base remained unmatched. The whole variable domain, filled in from reference TRBV18 and TRBJ2-7, reads NAGVMQNPRHLVRRRGQEARLRCSPMKGHSHVYWYRQLPEEGLKFMVYLQKENIIDESGMPKERFSAEFPKEGPSILRIQQVVRGDSAAYFCASSPPGQGSYEQYFGPGTRLTVT.

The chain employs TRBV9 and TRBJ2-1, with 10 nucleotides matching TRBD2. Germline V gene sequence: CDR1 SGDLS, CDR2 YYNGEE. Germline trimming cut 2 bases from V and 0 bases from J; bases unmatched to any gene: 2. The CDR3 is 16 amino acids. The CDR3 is CASSVLAGVSYNEQFF. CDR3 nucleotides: TGTGCCAGCAGCGTCCTAGCGGGGGTCTCCTACAATGAGCAGTTCTTC.

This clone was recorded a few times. The CDR3 region is CSVEGAGETSYEQYF. The CDR3 DNA is TGCAGCGTTGAAGGGGCAGGGGAGACCTCCTACGAGCAGTACTTC. The genes are TRBV29-1 and TRBJ2-7, with TRBD1 as a possible D gene (6 bases). The V end lost 1 base, the J end lost 0 bases, and 13 bases lay between the germline ends. There are 15 residues in the CDR3. Germline V lookup: CDR1 SQVTM, CDR2 ANQGSEA.

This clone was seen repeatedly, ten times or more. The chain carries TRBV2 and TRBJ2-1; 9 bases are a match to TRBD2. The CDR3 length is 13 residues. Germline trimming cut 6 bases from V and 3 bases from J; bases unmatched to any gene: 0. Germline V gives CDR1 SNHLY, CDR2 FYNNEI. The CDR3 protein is CASRAGGYNEQFF. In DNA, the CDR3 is TGTGCCAGCAGAGCGGGGGGCTACAATGAGCAGTTCTTC.

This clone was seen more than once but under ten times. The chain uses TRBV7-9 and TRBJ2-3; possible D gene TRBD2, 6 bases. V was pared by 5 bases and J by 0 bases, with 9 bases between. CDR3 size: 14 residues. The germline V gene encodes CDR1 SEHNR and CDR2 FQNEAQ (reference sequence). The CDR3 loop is CASSRGDSTDTQYF. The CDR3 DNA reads TGTGCCAGCAGCCGCGGGGACAGCACAGATACGCAGTATTTT.

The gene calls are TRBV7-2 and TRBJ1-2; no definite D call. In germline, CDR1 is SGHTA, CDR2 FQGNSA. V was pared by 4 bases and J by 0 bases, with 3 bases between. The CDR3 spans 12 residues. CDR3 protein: CASSSTNYGYTF. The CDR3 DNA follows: TGTGCCAGCAGCTCTACTAACTATGGCTACACCTTC.

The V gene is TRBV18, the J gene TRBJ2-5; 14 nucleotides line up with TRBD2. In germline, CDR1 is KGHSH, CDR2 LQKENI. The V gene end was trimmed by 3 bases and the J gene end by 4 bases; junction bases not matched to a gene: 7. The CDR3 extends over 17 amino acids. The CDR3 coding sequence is TGTGCCAGCTCACCTTCTCCCGGGACTAGCGGGGGAGAGACCCAGTACTTC. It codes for CASSPSPGTSGGETQYF.